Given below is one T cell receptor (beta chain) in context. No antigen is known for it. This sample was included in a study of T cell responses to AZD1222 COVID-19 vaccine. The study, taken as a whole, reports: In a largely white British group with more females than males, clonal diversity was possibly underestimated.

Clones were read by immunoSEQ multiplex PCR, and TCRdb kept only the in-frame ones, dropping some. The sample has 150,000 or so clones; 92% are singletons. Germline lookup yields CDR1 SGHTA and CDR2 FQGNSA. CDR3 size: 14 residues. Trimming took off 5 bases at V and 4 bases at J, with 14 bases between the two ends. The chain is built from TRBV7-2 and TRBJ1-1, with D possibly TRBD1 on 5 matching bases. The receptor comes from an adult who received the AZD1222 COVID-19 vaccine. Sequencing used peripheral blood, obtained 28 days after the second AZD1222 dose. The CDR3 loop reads CASSLRVGGTEAFF. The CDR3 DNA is TGTGCCAGCAGCCTCAGGGTTGGAGGCACTGAAGCTTTCTTT.